Below, 11 T cell receptor beta chains from the same sample are listed, as sequenced in a study of blood T cell repertoires in COVID-19. Method: immunoSEQ multiplex PCR; TCRdb's copy keeps in-frame clones and lacks some. The data contain more than 200,000 clones, roughly 91% of them singletons. Sequences were obtained from PBMCs or T cells enriched from blood (not recorded which). These receptors originate from a woman aged 25 to 45 with acute COVID-19.

This chain connects TRBV7-9 to TRBJ2-7; TRBD1 agrees at 11 bases. The V segment lost 7 bases and the J segment 5 bases; nucleotides outside the gene matches: 13. Germline assignment: CDR1 SEHNR and CDR2 FQNEAQ (reference sequence). The CDR3 runs to 16 residues. CDR3 DNA: TGTGCCAGCACCACTTCGACCGGGACAGGGGGAAACGAGCAGTACTTC. Protein product: CASTTSTGTGGNEQYF.

The CDR3, as DNA: TGTGCCTGGGCAATCGGGGGGGGCACAGATACGCAGTATTTT. Its protein is CAWAIGGGTDTQYF. This sequence joins TRBV30 and TRBJ2-3, with 8 bases identical to TRBD2. V gave up 5 bases and J gave up 1 base; unmatched junction bases: 5. Germline CDR1 and CDR2: GTSNPN and SVGIG (reference sequence). This CDR3 has 14 residues.

The chain is built from TRBV28 and TRBJ1-3, with 12 positions matching TRBD1. The CDR3 totals 20 residues. After removal of 2 bases from V and 3 bases from J, the junction contained 14 bases not matched to a gene. Germline V gene sequence: CDR1 MDHEN, CDR2 SYDVKM. The CDR3 sequence is CASSLPRRDRGRDFGNTIYF. The DNA of the CDR3 is TGTGCCAGCAGTTTACCGCGGAGGGACAGGGGGCGCGATTTTGGAAACACCATATATTTT.

The chain carries TRBV4-3 and TRBJ2-2; D is unclear. The CDR3 covers 13 residues. Trimming pared 0 bases from V and 6 bases from J, leaving 5 bases between. CDR1 and CDR2 (germline): LGHNA, YSLEER. CDR3 sequence: CASSQDLSGELFF. CDR3 coding DNA: TGCGCCAGCAGCCAAGATCTTTCCGGGGAGCTGTTTTTT.

The chain links TRBV19 to TRBJ2-3, with D maybe TRBD1 (6 bases). Looked up from germline, CDR1 is LNHDA and CDR2 is SQIVND (reference sequence). Trimming took off 6 bases at V and 4 bases at J, with 20 bases between the two ends. The CDR3 is 16 residues long. CDR3 nucleotides: TGTGCCAGTAGCAGGGGATCGGGGCTATGGTCAGATACGCAGTATTTT. This translates into CASSRGSGLWSDTQYF.

V usage is TRBV2 and J usage is TRBJ2-5; 9 bases match TRBD1. Germline-derived CDR1 and CDR2 are SNHLY and FYNNEI. The ends lost 5 bases at V and 0 bases at J; junction bases unmatched: 4. The CDR3 has 15 amino acids. CDR3 bases: TGTGCCAGCAGTAAGGGACAGGGTAACCAAGAGACCCAGTACTTC. Translation: CASSKGQGNQETQYF.

The chain is built from TRBV7-9 and TRBJ2-1; a possible D gene is TRBD2 (6 bases). The CDR3 consists of 13 residues. The V end lost 4 bases, the J end lost 8 bases, and 12 bases lay between the germline ends. Germline CDR1 reads SEHNR; CDR2 reads FQNEAQ (reference sequence). As DNA, the CDR3 is TGTGCCAGCAGCTCCCCCGCGGGGTATGAGCAGTTCTTC. This sequence encodes CASSSPAGYEQFF. Full variable domain (outside the CDR3, taken from reference TRBV7-9 and TRBJ2-1): DTGVSQNPRHKITKRGQNVTFRCDPISEHNRLYWYRQTLGQGPEFLTYFQNEAQLEKSRLLSDRFSAERPKGSFSTLEIQRTEQGDSAMYLCASSSPAGYEQFFGPGTRLTVL.

The V and J genes are TRBV9 and TRBJ1-2; 8 bases fit TRBD1. The CDR3 totals 12 residues. Germline loops: CDR1 SGDLS, CDR2 YYNGEE. Trimming at V came to 3 bases and at J to 8 bases, leaving 3 bases not matched to a gene. In DNA form, the CDR3 reads TGTGCCAGCAGCGGGACAGGGAACGGCTACACCTTC. This codes for CASSGTGNGYTF.

DNA for the CDR3: TGTGCCAGTAGTCCCCTCACGACAGGGCAAATACTACATGGCTACACCTTC. This translates into CASSPLTTGQILHGYTF. The J gene is TRBJ1-2, the V gene TRBV19, with TRBD1 matching 7 bases. The CDR3 spans 17 residues. J lost 6 bases, V lost 5 bases, and 18 bases had no gene match. The V gene's germline CDR1 is LNHDA and CDR2 SQIVND (reference sequence).

The chain carries TRBV7-9 and TRBJ2-7, with 8 bases matching TRBD1. In germline, CDR1 is SEHNR, CDR2 FQNEAQ (reference sequence). The CDR3 extends over 16 amino acids. V shed 3 bases and J 0 bases; nucleotides not matched to a gene: 7. CDR3 nucleotides: TGTGCCAGCAGCTTTTCCGCCGGGACAGGCTCCTACGAGCAGTACTTC. Translation gives CASSFSAGTGSYEQYF.

The chain couples TRBV4-3 to TRBJ2-1, with D perhaps TRBD2 (5 bases). CDR1 LGHNA and CDR2 YSLEER come from the germline V gene. Trimming left V 2 bases short and J 7 bases short, with 15 bases between. The CDR3 runs 15 residues. CDR3 loop: CASSQQRTVWNEQFF. The CDR3, as DNA: TGCGCCAGCAGCCAACAAAGGACTGTGTGGAATGAGCAGTTCTTC.